The 22 T cell receptor beta chains listed next were all sequenced from one sample in a study of vaccination and CD4 T cells after COVID-19. The antigens for these receptors are not known. Time point defined: late sampling 161 to 241 days after vaccination in three convalescent patients. The treatment denotes: approximately 9-day PBMC culture with coronavirus spike peptide pools or control peptides (ViraFEST assay). CD4+ T cells that had been cultured provided DNA sequenced with the Oncomine TCR Beta short-read assay. TCRdb passed the PCR reads through MiXCR, listing each CDR3 protein once. The data contain 20,000 to 25,000 distinct CDR3 sequences, 43% of them singletons. The sequencing here drew on CD4+ T cells from blood, cultured in vitro, taken about 7 months after SARS-CoV-2 vaccination. The receptors shown here come from a human donor who had recovered from COVID-19.

The rearrangement links TRBV2 to TRBJ2-3, with 11 bases lining up with TRBD2. The CDR3 is 15 amino acids. Germline trimming cut 7 bases from V and 4 bases from J; bases unmatched to any gene: 7. Germline V gene data show CDR1 as SNHLY and CDR2 as FYNNEI. The CDR3 nucleotides read TGTGCCAGCAAGTCTACTAGCGGGAGCCCAGATACGCAGTATTTT. Protein product: CASKSTSGSPDTQYF.

The V call is TRBV10-3, the J call TRBJ1-2; 8 positions match TRBD1. V shed 6 bases and J 8 bases; nucleotides not matched to a gene: 8. CDR1 and CDR2 (germline): ENHRY, SYGVKD. CDR3 length: 13 residues. In DNA, the CDR3 is TGTGCCATCAGGGACGACAGGGGAAGCGGCTACACCTTC. This encodes CAIRDDRGSGYTF.

This chain links TRBV19 with TRBJ2-7, with a tentative D call TRBD2 (5 bases). Trimming removed 1 base from V and 2 bases from J, with 12 bases in between. CDR3 length equals 15 residues. Germline-derived CDR1 and CDR2 are LNHDA and SQIVND (reference sequence). The CDR3 reads CASSIGAAVTYEQYF. In DNA, the CDR3 is TGTGCCAGTAGTATAGGGGCAGCGGTGACCTACGAGCAGTACTTC. Full variable domain (missing parts from reference TRBV19 and TRBJ2-7): DGGITQSPKYLFRKEGQNVTLSCEQNLNHDAMYWYRQDPGQGLRLIYYSQIVNDFQKGDIAEGYSVSREKKESFPLTVTSAQKNPTAFYLCASSIGAAVTYEQYFGPGTRLTVT.

V usage is TRBV29-1 and J usage is TRBJ1-2; the D gene is possibly TRBD1 (5 bases). Trimming removed 2 bases from V and 3 bases from J, with 13 bases in between. This CDR3 is built from 14 residues. Germline V lookup: CDR1 SQVTM, CDR2 ANQGSEA. Written as DNA, the CDR3 is TGCAGCGTTGAAAGGAGGGGCGGTGACTATGGCTACACCTTC. Its translation: CSVERRGGDYGYTF.

By proportion, this clonotype is medium-sized. The rearrangement links TRBV7-3 to TRBJ2-3; D unresolved. This CDR3 contains 14 residues. V was cut by 5 bases and J by 5 bases, with 14 bases left in between. Germline V gene lookup returns CDR1 SGHTA and CDR2 FQGTGA. The chain's CDR3 is CASSLSPAIDTQYF. CDR3 nucleotides: TGTGCCAGCAGCCTCTCCCCAGCAATAGATACGCAGTATTTT. The whole variable domain, remainder taken from reference TRBV7-3 and TRBJ2-3, is GAGVSQTPSNKVTEKGKYVELRCDPISGHTALYWYRQSLGQGPEFLIYFQGTGAADDSGLPNDRFFAVRPEGSVSTLKIQRTERGDSAVYLCASSLSPAIDTQYFGPGTRLTVL.

V gene TRBV20-1 combines with J gene TRBJ2-2; 9 positions agree with TRBD2. CDR3 length equals 16 residues. Per germline, CDR1 DFQATT and CDR2 SNEGSKA (reference sequence). With V trimmed by 1 base and J by 3 bases, 6 bases remained unmatched. The CDR3 loop reads CSARATSGGDTGELFF. CDR3 in DNA: TGCAGTGCTAGAGCGACTAGCGGCGGGGACACCGGGGAGCTGTTTTTT.

The V call is TRBV20-1, the J call TRBJ2-1; D unresolved. CDR3 length: 10 residues. Trimming removed 6 bases at V and 9 bases at J, with 9 bases between. Per germline, CDR1 DFQATT and CDR2 SNEGSKA (reference sequence). The CDR3 DNA follows: TGCAGTGCCACTGTACGTGAGCAGTTCTTC. It yields the protein CSATVREQFF.

The J gene is TRBJ2-1, the V gene TRBV7-2; no clear D. Germline lookup yields CDR1 SGHTA and CDR2 FQGNSA. Trimming left V 1 base short and J 5 bases short, with 6 bases between. The length of the CDR3 is 13 residues. The CDR3 DNA is TGTGCCAGCAGCTTAGTCTACCACAATGAGCAGTTCTTC. Amino acid sequence: CASSLVYHNEQFF.

The genes are TRBV6-2 or TRBV6-3 and TRBJ2-7, with D maybe TRBD2 (6 bases). In germline, CDR1 is MNHEY, CDR2 SVGEGT. The length of the CDR3 is 17 residues. The V gene lost 0 bases and the J gene lost 7 bases, with 22 bases spanning the gap. In DNA, the CDR3 is TGTGCCAGCAGTTACTCCCTTCAGACTAGTTGGTATGGGGAGCAGTACTTC. Translated, it gives CASSYSLQTSWYGEQYF.

The V call is TRBV20-1, the J call TRBJ2-1, with 7 positions matching TRBD2. The germline gives CDR1 DFQATT, CDR2 SNEGSKA (reference sequence). The J segment lost 1 base and the V segment lost 2 bases, leaving 5 bases of the junction unmatched. The CDR3 sequence is 15 residues long. CDR3 bases: TGCAGTGCTAGACCCGCGGGAGTGTCCTACAATGAGCAGTTCTTC. It encodes CSARPAGVSYNEQFF.

The V call is TRBV4-1, the J call TRBJ2-3; 8 bases are a match to TRBD2. With V trimmed by 3 bases and J by 7 bases, 9 bases remained unmatched. This CDR3 is 15 amino acids long. CDR1 is MGHRA, CDR2 YSYEKL, per germline. CDR3 sequence: CASSQDSGTPNTQYF. The DNA for the CDR3 is TGCGCCAGCAGCCAGGATAGCGGGACTCCTAATACGCAGTATTTT.

This clonotype was found a few times. The rearrangement links TRBV7-9 to TRBJ1-5, with D tentatively TRBD1 (6 bases). CDR3 length equals 15 residues. The ends were cut back, 0 bases at V and 2 bases at J, with 8 bases in the middle. Germline V gives CDR1 SEHNR, CDR2 FQNEAQ (reference sequence). CDR3 sequence reads: CASSLAGAGNQPQHF. CDR3 bases: TGTGCCAGCAGCTTAGCGGGGGCAGGCAATCAGCCCCAGCATTTT.

V is TRBV7-9 and J is TRBJ1-5, with 7 positions matching TRBD1. Looked up from germline, CDR1 is SEHNR and CDR2 is FQNEAQ (reference sequence). The CDR3 covers 15 residues. The V and J ends lost 5 bases and 4 bases, in that order; junction bases with no gene match: 8. CDR3 bases: TGTGCCAGCAGCCAAACCGGGACAGCGAATCAGCCCCAGCATTTT. Translation: CASSQTGTANQPQHF.

This sequence joins TRBV29-1 and TRBJ1-1, with 9 bases identical to TRBD1. CDR1 is SQVTM and CDR2 is ANQGSEA in the germline V gene. The CDR3 totals 12 residues. V gave up 8 bases and J gave up 5 bases; unmatched junction bases: 6. The DNA for the CDR3 is TGCAGCACAAGGACAGGGGATACTGAAGCTTTCTTT. It translates to CSTRTGDTEAFF.

The chain is built from TRBV27 and TRBJ2-5; no clear D. CDR1 is MNHEY, CDR2 SMNVEV, per germline (reference sequence). Trimming left V 9 bases short and J 3 bases short, with 5 bases between. CDR3 length: 10 amino acids. As DNA, the CDR3 is TGTGCCAGGAAAAAAGAGACCCAGTACTTC. This encodes CARKKETQYF.

There are a few counts of this clonotype. The rearrangement links TRBV29-1 to TRBJ1-6; D remains unclear. The V end was cut by 3 bases, the J end by 9 bases, with 12 bases between. The CDR3 length is 13 residues. The germline V gene encodes CDR1 SQVTM and CDR2 ANQGSEA. The CDR3: CSVDLGNGSPLHF. The CDR3, as DNA: TGCAGCGTTGACCTGGGTAATGGTTCACCCCTCCACTTT.

The V gene is TRBV4-3, the J gene TRBJ1-1; no reliable D call. Between the trimmed V and J ends, which lost 0 bases and 4 bases, there was a span of 6 bases. From germline, CDR1 is LGHNA and CDR2 YSLEER. The CDR3 contains 13 residues. CDR3 region: CASSQEWSTEAFF. For the CDR3, the DNA is TGCGCCAGCAGCCAAGAATGGTCCACTGAAGCTTTCTTT.

For the CDR3, the DNA is TGTGCCAGCAGCTCCCCGACTAGCGGGAGACAGTACGAGCAGTACTTC. The encoded protein is CASSSPTSGRQYEQYF. The chain carries TRBV5-4 and TRBJ2-7; TRBD2 matches at 12 bases. The CDR3 contains 16 residues. Germline lookup yields CDR1 SGHNT and CDR2 YYREEE (reference sequence). V lost 3 bases to trimming and J lost 4 bases; unmatched junction nucleotides: 8.

The chain is built from TRBV15 and TRBJ1-4; 8 bases fit TRBD1. With 1 base clipped from V and 3 bases from J, the junction kept 4 bases outside the gene matches. This CDR3 has 16 residues. Germline CDR1 reads LNHNV; CDR2 reads YYDKDF (reference sequence). The CDR3 sequence: CATSRAPDRANEKLFF. The DNA for the CDR3 is TGTGCCACCAGCAGAGCCCCGGACAGGGCTAATGAAAAACTGTTTTTT.

J is TRBJ2-1 and V is TRBV11-3; D might be TRBD2 (5 bases). Trimming stripped 5 bases from V and 11 bases from J, with 13 bases between. The V gene's germline CDR1 is SGHNT and CDR2 YENEEA. The CDR3 loop spans 12 amino acids. The CDR3 DNA sequence: TGTGCCAGCAGCGCAGACCCCGGGAAGCAGTTCTTC. Amino acid sequence: CASSADPGKQFF.

The sample holds a few counts of this clonotype. J is TRBJ2-7 and V is TRBV20-1; 9 bases agree with TRBD2. This CDR3 has 15 residues. CDR1 is DFQATT, CDR2 SNEGSKA, per germline (reference sequence). J was trimmed by 4 bases and V by 0 bases; bases with no gene match: 7. In DNA form, the CDR3 reads TGCAGTGCTAGAGATGTAGCGGGAGTACAGTACGAGCAGTACTTC. Amino acids: CSARDVAGVQYEQYF.

V and J are TRBV7-3 and TRBJ2-1; no definite D call. Germline V gives CDR1 SGHTA, CDR2 FQGTGA. This CDR3 region has 15 residues. The V gene lost 1 base and the J gene lost 7 bases, with 14 bases spanning the gap. CDR3 in amino acids: CASSLNNSPKNEQFF. In nucleotides, the CDR3 is TGTGCCAGCAGCTTAAACAACTCGCCGAAAAATGAGCAGTTCTTC.